The present T cell receptor (beta chain) was sequenced within a study of tumour-infiltrating T cells in Burkitt lymphoma. Per the germline V gene, CDR1 is SNHLY and CDR2 is FYNNEI. This CDR3 is built from 13 residues. Trimming shortened V by 8 bases and J by 3 bases, and 14 bases separated the two germline ends. TCRdb's table, derived via immunoSEQ multiplex PCR, lists solely in-frame clones and lacks some. The table records 13,000 to 15,000 clones, roughly 80% of them present only once. The chain combines TRBV2 with TRBJ2-7; TRBD2 is a possible D gene (5 bases). The TCR sequence derives from a human donor with diffuse large B-cell lymphoma. The specimen sequenced was tumor tissue. The CDR3 region has the DNA TGTGCCAGCTATGCGGGTCCTATCTACGAGCAGTACGTC. It translates to CASYAGPIYEQYV.